This paragraph reports one T cell receptor beta chain. Its antigen is not known. The CDR3 is made up of 14 amino acids. V lost 3 bases and J lost 1, with 10 bases in between. This entry is derived from a study of post-analysis software for immune sequencing data. Across the study: The courses of disease that were included comprised relapsing-remitting, secondary progressive and progressive-relapsing multiple sclerosis.

Findings and limits, study-wide: TRBV segments more frequent in patients than in controls numbered five and included TRBV5-6, TRBV5-1 and TRBV20-1. The F measure placed samples prepared in the same batch into strongly shared clusters.

The library was made from cDNA and included unique molecular identifiers. Around 500,000 cDNA molecules came from around 0.96 to 9.9 million T cells. TCRdb reanalysed the PCR reads using MiXCR and keeps one entry per CDR3 protein. The table lists approximately 570,000 distinct CDR3 sequences, roughly 47% of them singletons. The chain carries TRBV12-3 or TRBV12-4 and TRBJ2-7, with D tentatively TRBD1 (5 bases). The specimen was blood. The clonotype was recovered from a girl between 10 and 17 years old with multiple sclerosis. CDR3 coding DNA: TGTGCCAGCAGTTTCCGTCCAGGGTCCTACGAGCAGTACTTC. This sequence encodes CASSFRPGSYEQYF.